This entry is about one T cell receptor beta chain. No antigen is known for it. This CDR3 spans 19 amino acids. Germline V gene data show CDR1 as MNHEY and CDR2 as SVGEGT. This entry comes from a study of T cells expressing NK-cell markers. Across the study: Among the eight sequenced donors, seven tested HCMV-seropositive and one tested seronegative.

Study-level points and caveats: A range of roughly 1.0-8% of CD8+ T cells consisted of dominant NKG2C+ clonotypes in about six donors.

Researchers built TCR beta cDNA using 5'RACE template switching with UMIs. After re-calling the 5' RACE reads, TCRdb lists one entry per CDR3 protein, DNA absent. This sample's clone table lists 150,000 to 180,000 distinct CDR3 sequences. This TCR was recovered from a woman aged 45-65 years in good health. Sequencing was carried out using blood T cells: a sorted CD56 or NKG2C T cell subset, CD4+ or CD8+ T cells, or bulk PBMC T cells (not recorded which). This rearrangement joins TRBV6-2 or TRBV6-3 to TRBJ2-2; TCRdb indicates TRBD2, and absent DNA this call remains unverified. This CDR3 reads CASSYSTGLAGANTGELFF.